This T cell receptor (beta chain) emerged from a study of blood T cell repertoires in COVID-19. Study at large: Researchers got acute and convalescent COVID-19 samples from the United States, Italy and Spain.

Enrollees, about 18 to 89 years old, lived in roughly 24 US areas. Cohort 3 donors counted as recovered after two negative PCRs, clearance, or resolved symptoms. As processed by the authors: Nucleated cell number was recorded as an estimate derived from reference gene primer amplification. Profiling relied on immunoSEQ multiplex PCR, and the TCRdb table lists in-frame clones only, not all of them. Clone size and V and J calls were adopted from that table, with D and trimming inferred from the DNA. In the table there are about 470,000 clones, roughly 87% of which are singletons. V was shortened by 6 bases and J by 2 bases, with 15 bases between the two germline ends. The CDR3 consists of 15 residues. Germline V gene data show CDR1 as MNHEY and CDR2 as SVGAGI.

The receptor's source is a woman between 18 and 30 years old who had recovered from COVID-19. Material: PBMCs or T cells enriched from blood (not recorded which). V usage is TRBV6-5 and J usage is TRBJ2-3; perhaps TRBD1 as D (6 bases). In DNA, the CDR3 is TGTGCCAGCAGATCCCGGGACACCCTCACAGATACGCAGTATTTT. Translating gives CASRSRDTLTDTQYF.